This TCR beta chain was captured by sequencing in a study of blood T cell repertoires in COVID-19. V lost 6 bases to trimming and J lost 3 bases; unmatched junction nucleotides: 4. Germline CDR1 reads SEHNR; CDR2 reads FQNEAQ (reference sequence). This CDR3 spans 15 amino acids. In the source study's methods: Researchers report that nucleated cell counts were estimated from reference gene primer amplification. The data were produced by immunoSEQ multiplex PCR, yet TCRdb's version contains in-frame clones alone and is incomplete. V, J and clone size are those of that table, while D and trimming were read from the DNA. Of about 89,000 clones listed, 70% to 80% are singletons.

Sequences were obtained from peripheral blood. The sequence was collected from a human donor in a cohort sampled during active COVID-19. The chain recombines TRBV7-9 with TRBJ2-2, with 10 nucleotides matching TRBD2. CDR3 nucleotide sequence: TGTGCCAGCAGGTGGACTAGCGGCCACACCGGGGAGCTGTTTTTT. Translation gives CASRWTSGHTGELFF.